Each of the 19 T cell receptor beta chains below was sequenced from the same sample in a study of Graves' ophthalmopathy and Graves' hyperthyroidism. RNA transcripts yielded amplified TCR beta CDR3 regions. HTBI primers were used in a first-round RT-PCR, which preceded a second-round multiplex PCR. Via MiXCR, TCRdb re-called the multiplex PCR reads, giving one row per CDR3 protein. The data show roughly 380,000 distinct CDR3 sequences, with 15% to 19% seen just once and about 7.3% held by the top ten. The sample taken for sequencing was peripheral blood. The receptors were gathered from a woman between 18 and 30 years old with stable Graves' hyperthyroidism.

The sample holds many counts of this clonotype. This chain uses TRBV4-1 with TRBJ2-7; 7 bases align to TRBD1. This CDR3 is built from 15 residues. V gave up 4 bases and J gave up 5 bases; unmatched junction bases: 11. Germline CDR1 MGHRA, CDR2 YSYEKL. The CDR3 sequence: CASSPIGGKSNEQYF. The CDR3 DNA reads TGCGCCAGCAGCCCCATAGGGGGCAAATCGAACGAGCAGTACTTC.

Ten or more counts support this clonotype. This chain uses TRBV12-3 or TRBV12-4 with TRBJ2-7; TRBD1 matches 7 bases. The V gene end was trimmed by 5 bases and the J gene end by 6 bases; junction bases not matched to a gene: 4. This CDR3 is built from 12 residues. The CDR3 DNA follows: TGTGCCAGCAGTCCACAGGGGTCCGAGCAGTACTTC. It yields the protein CASSPQGSEQYF.

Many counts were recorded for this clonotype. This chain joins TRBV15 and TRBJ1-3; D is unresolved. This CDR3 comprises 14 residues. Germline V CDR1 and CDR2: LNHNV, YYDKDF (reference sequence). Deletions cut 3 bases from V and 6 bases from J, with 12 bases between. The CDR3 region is CATSSISLENTIYF. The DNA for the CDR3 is TGTGCCACCAGCAGTATTTCTCTGGAAAACACCATATATTTT.

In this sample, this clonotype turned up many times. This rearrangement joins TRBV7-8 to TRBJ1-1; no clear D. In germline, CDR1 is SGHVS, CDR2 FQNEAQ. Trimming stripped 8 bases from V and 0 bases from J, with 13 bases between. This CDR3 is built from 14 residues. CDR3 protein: CASGASLMNTEAFF. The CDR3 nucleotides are TGTGCCAGCGGCGCCAGCCTCATGAACACTGAAGCTTTCTTT.

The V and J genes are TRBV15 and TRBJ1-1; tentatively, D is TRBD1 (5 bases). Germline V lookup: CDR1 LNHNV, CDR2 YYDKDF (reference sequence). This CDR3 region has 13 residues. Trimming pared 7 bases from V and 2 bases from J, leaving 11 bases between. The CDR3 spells CATTVDRNTEAFF. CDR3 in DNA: TGTGCCACCACCGTAGACAGAAACACTGAAGCTTTCTTT.

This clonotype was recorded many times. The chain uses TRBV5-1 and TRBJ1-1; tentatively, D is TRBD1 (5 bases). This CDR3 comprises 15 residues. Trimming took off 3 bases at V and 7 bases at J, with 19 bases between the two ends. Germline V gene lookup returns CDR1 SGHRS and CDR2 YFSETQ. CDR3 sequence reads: CASSSVVGGEDEAFF. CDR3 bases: TGCGCCAGCAGCTCCGTGGTAGGAGGGGAAGATGAAGCTTTCTTT. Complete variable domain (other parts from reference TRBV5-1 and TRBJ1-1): KAGVTQTPRYLIKTRGQQVTLSCSPISGHRSVSWYQQTPGQGLQFLFEYFSETQRNKGNFPGRFSGRQFSNSRSEMNVSTLELGDSALYLCASSSVVGGEDEAFFGQGTRLTVV.

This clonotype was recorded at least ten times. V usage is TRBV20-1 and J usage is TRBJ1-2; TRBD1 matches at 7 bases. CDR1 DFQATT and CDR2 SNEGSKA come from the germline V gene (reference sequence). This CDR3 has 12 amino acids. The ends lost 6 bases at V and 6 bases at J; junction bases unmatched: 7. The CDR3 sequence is CSANRGGHGYTF. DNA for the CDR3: TGCAGTGCCAACAGGGGAGGGCATGGCTACACCTTC.

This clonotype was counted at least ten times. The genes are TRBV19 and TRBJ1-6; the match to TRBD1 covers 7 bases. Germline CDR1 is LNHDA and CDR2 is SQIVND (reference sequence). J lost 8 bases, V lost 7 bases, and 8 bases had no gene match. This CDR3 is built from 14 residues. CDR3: CASKEWQGDSPLHF. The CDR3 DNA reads TGTGCCAGTAAAGAATGGCAGGGGGATTCACCCCTCCACTTT.

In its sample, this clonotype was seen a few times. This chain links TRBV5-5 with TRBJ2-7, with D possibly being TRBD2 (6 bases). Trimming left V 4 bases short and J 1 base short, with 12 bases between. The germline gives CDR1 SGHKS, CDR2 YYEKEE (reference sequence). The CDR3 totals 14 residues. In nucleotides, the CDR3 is TGTGCCAGCAGCCCCCTTGGGGGGTCCTACGAGCAGTACTTC. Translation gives CASSPLGGSYEQYF.

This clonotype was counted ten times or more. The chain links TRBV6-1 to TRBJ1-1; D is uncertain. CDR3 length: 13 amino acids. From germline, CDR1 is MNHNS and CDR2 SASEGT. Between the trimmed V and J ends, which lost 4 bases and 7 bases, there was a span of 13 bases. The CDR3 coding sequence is TGTGCCAGCAGTGCAGGTGTCAGAGTTGAAGCTTTCTTT. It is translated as CASSAGVRVEAFF.

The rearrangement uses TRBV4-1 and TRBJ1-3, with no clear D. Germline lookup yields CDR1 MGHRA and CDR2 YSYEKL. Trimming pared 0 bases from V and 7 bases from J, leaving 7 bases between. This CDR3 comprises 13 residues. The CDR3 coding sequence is TGCGCCAGCAGCCAAGACTTGGTCAACACCATATATTTT. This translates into CASSQDLVNTIYF.

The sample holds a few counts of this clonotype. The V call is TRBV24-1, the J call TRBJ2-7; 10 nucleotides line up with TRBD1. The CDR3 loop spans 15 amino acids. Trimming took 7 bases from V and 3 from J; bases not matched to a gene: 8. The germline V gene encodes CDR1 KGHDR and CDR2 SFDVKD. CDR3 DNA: TGTGCCACCAGCGACGCCGGGACAGGGGACTACGAGCAGTACTTC. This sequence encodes CATSDAGTGDYEQYF.

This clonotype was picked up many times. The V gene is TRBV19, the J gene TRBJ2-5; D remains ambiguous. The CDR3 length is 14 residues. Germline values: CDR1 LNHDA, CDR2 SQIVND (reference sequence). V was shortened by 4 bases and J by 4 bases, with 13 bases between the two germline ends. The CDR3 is CASSKGPKGETQYF. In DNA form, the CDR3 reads TGTGCCAGTAGTAAAGGTCCTAAGGGAGAGACCCAGTACTTC.

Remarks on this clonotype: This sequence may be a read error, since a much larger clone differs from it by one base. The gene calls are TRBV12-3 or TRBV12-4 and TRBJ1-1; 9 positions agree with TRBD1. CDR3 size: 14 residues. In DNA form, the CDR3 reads TGTGCCAGCAGTACGGACAGGGGATGGGGTGAAGCTTGCTTT. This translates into CASSTDRGWGEACF.

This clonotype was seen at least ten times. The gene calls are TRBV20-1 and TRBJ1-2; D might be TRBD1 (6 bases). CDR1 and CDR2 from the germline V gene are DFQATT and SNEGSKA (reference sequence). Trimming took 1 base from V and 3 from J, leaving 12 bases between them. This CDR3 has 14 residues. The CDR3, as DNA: TGCAGTGCTAGAGTCCAGGGGCCCGACTATGGCTACACCTTC. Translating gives CSARVQGPDYGYTF.

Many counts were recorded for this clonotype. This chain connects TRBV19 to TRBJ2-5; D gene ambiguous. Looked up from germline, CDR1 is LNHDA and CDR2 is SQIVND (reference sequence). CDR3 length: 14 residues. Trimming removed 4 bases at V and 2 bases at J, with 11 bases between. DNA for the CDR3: TGTGCCAGTAGTAGGAGCTCAACTCAAGAGACCCAGTACTTC. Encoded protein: CASSRSSTQETQYF.

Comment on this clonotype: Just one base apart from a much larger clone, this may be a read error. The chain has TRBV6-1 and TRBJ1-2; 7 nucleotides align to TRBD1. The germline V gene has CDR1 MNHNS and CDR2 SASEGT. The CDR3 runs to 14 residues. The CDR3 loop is CACSAPGQSYGYTF. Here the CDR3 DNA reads TGTGCCTGCAGTGCCCCGGGACAGAGCTATGGCTACACCTTC.

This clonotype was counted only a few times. For the CDR3, the DNA is TGCGCCAGCAGCACGGAAGGGGGGCCGGGGACAGAGACCCAGTACTTC. This codes for CASSTEGGPGTETQYF. The chain is built from TRBV5-1 and TRBJ2-5; D could derive from TRBD1 or TRBD2 (6 bases each). V was shortened by 4 bases and J by 4 bases, with 20 bases between the two germline ends. CDR1 is SGHRS, CDR2 YFSETQ, per germline. The CDR3 has 16 amino acids.

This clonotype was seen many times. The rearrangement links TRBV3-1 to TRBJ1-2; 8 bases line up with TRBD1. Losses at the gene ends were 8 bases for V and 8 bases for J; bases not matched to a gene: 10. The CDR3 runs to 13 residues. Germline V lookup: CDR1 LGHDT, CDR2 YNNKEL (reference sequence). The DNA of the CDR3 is TGTGCCAGCGAGGGACAGGTAGTGGGAGGCTACACCTTC. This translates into CASEGQVVGGYTF.